This T cell receptor beta chain was found in a study of blood T cell repertoires in COVID-19. Study summary: Samples taken during acute and convalescent COVID-19 were collected in the United States, Italy and Spain. T cells, B-cell-depleted T cells, or PBMCs provided the cDNA or gDNA that served as material.

Followed longitudinally, the Seattle patients had been enrolled during active infection. In the authors' workflow: How many nucleated cells were present was estimated from reference gene primer amplification. Assay used: immunoSEQ multiplex PCR; TCRdb lists only in-frame clones, some missing. That table is the source of V, J and clone size, and D and trimming were worked out from the DNA. The table has over 250,000 clones, about 88% seen once. V gave up 3 bases and J gave up 5 bases, with 17 bases separating them. Per the germline V gene, CDR1 is SGHTS and CDR2 is YDEGEE. This CDR3 spans 16 amino acids.

This clonotype originated in a woman between 70 and 85 years old with COVID-19, enrolled during active disease. The chain is built from TRBV5-8 and TRBJ1-4; D perhaps matches TRBD1 (5 bases). The sequenced material came from peripheral blood. The CDR3 sequence: CASSYSQGLTNEKLFF. The CDR3 coding sequence is TGTGCCAGCAGCTATTCTCAGGGCCTTACCAATGAAAAACTGTTTTTT. Filled out from reference TRBV5-8 and TRBJ1-4, the complete variable domain reads EAGVTQSPTHLIKTRGQQATLRCSPISGHTSVYWYQQALGLGLQFLLWYDEGEERNRGNFPPRFSGRQFPNYSSELNVNALELEDSALYLCASSYSQGLTNEKLFFGSGTQLSVL.